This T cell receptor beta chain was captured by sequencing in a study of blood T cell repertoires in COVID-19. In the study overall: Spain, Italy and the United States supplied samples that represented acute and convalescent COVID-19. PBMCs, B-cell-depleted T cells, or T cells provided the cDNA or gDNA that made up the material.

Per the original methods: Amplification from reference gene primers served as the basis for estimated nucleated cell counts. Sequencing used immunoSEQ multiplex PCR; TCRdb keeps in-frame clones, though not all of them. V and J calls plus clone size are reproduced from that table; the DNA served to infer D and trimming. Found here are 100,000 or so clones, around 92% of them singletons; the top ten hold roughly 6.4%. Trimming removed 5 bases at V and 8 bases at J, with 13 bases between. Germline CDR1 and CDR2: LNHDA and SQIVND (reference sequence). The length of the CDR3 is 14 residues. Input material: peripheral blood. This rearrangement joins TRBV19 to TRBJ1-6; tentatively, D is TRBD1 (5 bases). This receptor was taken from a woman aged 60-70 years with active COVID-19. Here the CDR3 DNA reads TGTGCCAGTAGTTTTGGGGCGTTTGATTCACCCCTCCACTTT. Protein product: CASSFGAFDSPLHF.